The present entry profiles one T cell receptor (beta chain) with its context. The CDR3 covers 14 residues. CDR1 ENHRY and CDR2 SYGVKD come from the germline V gene. V was cut by 1 base and J by 4 bases, with 10 bases left in between. This sample was taken from a study of OX40 agonist ivuxolimab in advanced cancers. Sequencing used immunoSEQ multiplex PCR; TCRdb keeps in-frame clones, though not all of them. The table lists about 49,000 clones, around 84% of them singletons. Drawing of blood for sampling happened at baseline, at cycle 4 day 1, and at cycle 7 day 1. This clonotype originated in an adult with an advanced solid tumor such as melanoma, head and neck, liver or kidney cancer. The sample here was CD4+ or CD8+ T cells sorted from blood, taken in a trial of the OX40 agonist ivuxolimab. The chain employs TRBV10-3 and TRBJ1-2; D unclear. Written as DNA, the CDR3 is TGTGCCATCAGTGAGTTGGGTTCGTCCTATGGCTACACCTTC. This encodes CAISELGSSYGYTF.